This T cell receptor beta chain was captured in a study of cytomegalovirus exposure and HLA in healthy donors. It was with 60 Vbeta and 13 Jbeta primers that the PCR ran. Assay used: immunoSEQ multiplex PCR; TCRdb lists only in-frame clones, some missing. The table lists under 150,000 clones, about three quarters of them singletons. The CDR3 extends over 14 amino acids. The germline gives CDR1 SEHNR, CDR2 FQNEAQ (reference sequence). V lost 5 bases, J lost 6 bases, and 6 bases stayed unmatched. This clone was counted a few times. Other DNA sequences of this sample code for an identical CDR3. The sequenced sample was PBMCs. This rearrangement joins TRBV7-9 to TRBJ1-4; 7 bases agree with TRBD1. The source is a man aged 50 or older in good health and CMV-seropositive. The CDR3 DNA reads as TGTGCCAGCAGCCTCCGACAGGGTGATGAAAAACTGTTTTTT. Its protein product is CASSLRQGDEKLFF. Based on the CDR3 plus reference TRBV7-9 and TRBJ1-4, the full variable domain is DTGVSQNPRHKITKRGQNVTFRCDPISEHNRLYWYRQTLGQGPEFLTYFQNEAQLEKSRLLSDRFSAERPKGSFSTLEIQRTEQGDSAMYLCASSLRQGDEKLFFGSGTQLSVL.